The 10 T cell receptor beta chains presented below share a single source sample, sequenced in a study of regulatory T cells in long-lasting Graves disease. Time point reported: newly diagnosed GD, antithyroid drugs for less than 3 months. From RNA extracted from PBMCs, the TCR library was made. Both iRepertoire HTBI primers and Arm-PCR of CDR3 regions were used to build the TCR beta libraries. MiXCR was run by TCRdb on the multiplex PCR reads, yielding one entry per CDR3 protein. The sample records a few hundred thousand distinct CDR3 sequences, over 15% being singletons. This sample was shared with a second study, whose subject was T cells in Graves' hyperthyroidism and ophthalmopathy.

The sample was peripheral blood mononuclear cells (PBMCs), taken at new diagnosis, from a patient treated with antithyroid drugs. The receptors derive from a young woman with Graves disease.

Concerning this clonotype: A much larger clone sits a single nucleotide away, making a read error possible. This chain joins TRBV12-3 or TRBV12-4 and TRBJ2-3; possible D gene TRBD1, 5 bases. The CDR3 covers 14 residues. The CDR3 loop reads CASSLGPGTNTQYF. The CDR3 DNA sequence: TGTGCCAGCAGTCTGGGGCCGGGCACAAATACGCAGTATTTT.

This clonotype has a count of ten or more. The chain links TRBV2 to TRBJ2-7; D perhaps matches TRBD2 (6 bases). Trimming removed 2 bases from V and 0 bases from J, with 11 bases in between. Germline V gives CDR1 SNHLY, CDR2 FYNNEI. The CDR3 is 15 residues long. CDR3 loop: CASSETGLSSYEQYF. The CDR3 region has the DNA TGTGCCAGCAGTGAAACGGGACTTAGCTCCTACGAGCAGTACTTC. Using reference TRBV2 and TRBJ2-7 for the parts outside the CDR3, the full variable domain is EPEVTQTPSHQVTQMGQEVILRCVPISNHLYFYWYRQILGQKVEFLVSFYNNEISEKSEIFDDQFSVERPDGSNFTLKIRSTKLEDSAMYFCASSETGLSSYEQYFGPGTRLTVT.

Of note for this clonotype: A read error may produce the germline difference seen at one junction end. The V call is TRBV7-7, the J call TRBJ2-7; TRBD2 aligns across 7 bases. This CDR3 has 15 amino acids. The germline V gene encodes CDR1 SSHAT and CDR2 FNYEAQ (reference sequence). The CDR3 DNA reads as TGTGCTAGCAGCCCCCAAGCGGGACTCCACTACGAGCAGTACTTC. Its protein product is CASSPQAGLHYEQYF.

For this clonotype: The germline gene is not matched at one end of the junction; a read error may be the cause. The chain carries TRBV5-1 and TRBJ2-1; no definite D call. Germline assignment: CDR1 SGHRS and CDR2 YFSETQ. This CDR3 is built from 15 residues. The DNA for the CDR3 is TGTGCCAGCAGCGACAACCGAGGCCCACAAGGAGAGCAGTTCTTC. Its protein product is CASSDNRGPQGEQFF.

There are a few counts of this clonotype. The chain carries TRBV2 and TRBJ2-4, with D tentatively TRBD2 (5 bases). Looked up from germline, CDR1 is SNHLY and CDR2 is FYNNEI. V dropped 1 base and J dropped 3 bases, with 13 bases sitting between them. This CDR3 has 16 residues. CDR3 nucleotide sequence: TGTGCCAGCAGTGAAGGTGGGAGTTATAGCAAAAACATTCAGTACTTC. Its translation: CASSEGGSYSKNIQYF.

Comments on this clonotype: A read error is possible here, since a much larger clone lies one base away. The chain couples TRBV5-1 to TRBJ1-1, with TRBD1 identical over 10 bases. The CDR3 consists of 18 residues. Germline CDR1 reads SGHRS; CDR2 reads YFSETQ. CDR3 coding DNA: TGCGCCATCAGCTTGGACCCCGGACCGGGACAGGGGCACCTTGAAGCTTTCTTT. Amino acids: CAISLDPGPGQGHLEAFF.

The rearrangement uses TRBV5-1 and TRBJ2-1; D call uncertain. Trimming left V 0 bases short and J 9 bases short, with 7 bases between. The CDR3 sequence is 12 residues long. The germline gives CDR1 SGHRS, CDR2 YFSETQ. This chain's CDR3 is CASSLVVTEQFF. The DNA for the CDR3 is TGCGCCAGCAGCTTGGTCGTTACTGAGCAGTTCTTC.

The rearrangement uses TRBV13 and TRBJ2-2, with 11 bases identical to TRBD2. The CDR3 consists of 16 residues. Per the germline V gene, CDR1 is PRHDT and CDR2 is FYEKMQ (reference sequence). V trimming: 5 bases; J trimming: 6 bases; junction bases outside the gene matches: 8. The CDR3 nucleotides are TGTGCCAGCAGCCCCGCGGCTAGCGGGAGGTCCGGGGAGCTGTTTTTT. As protein: CASSPAASGRSGELFF.

This clonotype was detected a few times. V gene TRBV5-1 combines with J gene TRBJ2-7, with 9 bases identical to TRBD2. J was trimmed by 2 bases and V by 0 bases; bases with no gene match: 3. The CDR3 contains 15 residues. Germline-derived CDR1 and CDR2 are SGHRS and YFSETQ. CDR3 in DNA: TGCGCCAGCAGCTTGGAGGTAGCGGGAGCCTACGAGCAGTACTTC. Its protein product is CASSLEVAGAYEQYF.

This clonotype was observed many times. This sequence joins TRBV11-2 and TRBJ2-1; 10 bases match TRBD2. The CDR3 extends over 18 amino acids. The germline V gene encodes CDR1 SGHAT and CDR2 FQNNGV. Unmatched junction bases numbered 13, after V lost 4 bases and J lost 4 bases. The CDR3 loop is CASSSTGTSDPDYNEQFF. Here the CDR3 DNA reads TGTGCCAGCAGCTCAACGGGGACTAGCGATCCAGATTACAATGAGCAGTTCTTC.